A single sample gave rise to the 10 T cell receptor beta chains below, sequenced in a study of CD8 T cells in Susac syndrome. It was with random hexamers that about 0.45 to 1 ug RNA was reverse transcribed. TCRdb reanalysed the immunoSEQ multiplex PCR reads using MiXCR and keeps one entry per CDR3 protein. This table holds more than 200,000 distinct CDR3 sequences, around 93% found once. Sequencing was carried out using CD4+ T cells from PBMCs. The receptors shown here come from a human donor with multiple sclerosis.

This sequence joins TRBV3-1 and TRBJ2-5; D gene ambiguous. Germline values: CDR1 LGHDT, CDR2 YNNKEL (reference sequence). The CDR3 consists of 14 residues. V lost 4 bases, J lost 3 bases, and 12 bases lay in between. The chain's CDR3 is CASSLPLREETQYF. Here the CDR3 DNA reads TGTGCCAGCAGCCTCCCCCTTCGGGAAGAGACCCAGTACTTC.

The chain is built from TRBV29-1 and TRBJ2-3; 10 bases match TRBD1. This CDR3 is built from 13 residues. The V segment lost 6 bases and the J segment 3 bases; nucleotides outside the gene matches: 3. The germline CDR1 and CDR2 sequences are SQVTM and ANQGSEA. This CDR3 reads CSVGQGVTDTQYF. CDR3 nucleotides: TGCAGCGTAGGACAGGGGGTGACAGATACGCAGTATTTT.

The J gene is TRBJ1-2, the V gene TRBV12-3 or TRBV12-4; D is uncertain. The CDR3 extends over 11 amino acids. Trimming left V 5 bases short and J 4 bases short, with 5 bases between. The CDR3 DNA is TGTGCCAGCAGTCGTAGCTATGGCTACACCTTC. It is translated as CASSRSYGYTF.

The J gene is TRBJ2-5, the V gene TRBV20-1; 9 nucleotides align to TRBD1. Germline CDR1 is DFQATT and CDR2 is SNEGSKA (reference sequence). The V and J ends lost 5 bases and 5 bases, in that order; junction bases with no gene match: 9. This CDR3 comprises 14 residues. CDR3 sequence: CSARTQGAQETQYF. Here the CDR3 DNA reads TGCAGTGCTCGGACACAGGGGGCGCAGGAGACCCAGTACTTC.

The rearrangement joins TRBV25-1 to TRBJ1-1, with D possibly being TRBD1 (5 bases). V was cut by 6 bases and J by 4 bases, with 18 bases left in between. The V gene's germline CDR1 is MGHDK and CDR2 SYGVNS. This CDR3 has 15 residues. CDR3 in amino acids: CASSGTRDEGTEAFF. CDR3 nucleotides: TGTGCCAGCAGCGGGACCCGGGACGAGGGCACTGAAGCTTTCTTT. Full variable domain (outside the CDR3, taken from reference TRBV25-1 and TRBJ1-1): EADIYQTPRYLVIGTGKKITLECSQTMGHDKMYWYQQDPGMELHLIHYSYGVNSTEKGDLSSESTVSRIRTEHFPLTLESARPSHTSQYLCASSGTRDEGTEAFFGQGTRLTVV.

The chain is built from TRBV20-1 and TRBJ1-2; D remains ambiguous. Germline-derived CDR1 and CDR2 are DFQATT and SNEGSKA (reference sequence). V dropped 3 bases and J dropped 0 bases, with 8 bases sitting between them. The CDR3 runs to 13 residues. The CDR3, as DNA: TGCAGTGCTAGGCCTCAAGCTAACTATGGCTACACCTTC. This encodes CSARPQANYGYTF.

The genes are TRBV3-1 and TRBJ2-5; 7 nucleotides agree with TRBD1. This CDR3 contains 16 residues. V was clipped by 1 base and J by 5 bases; unmatched bases: 10. Germline V CDR1 and CDR2: LGHDT, YNNKEL (reference sequence). This CDR3 is CASSQGTGPPRETQYF. DNA for the CDR3: TGTGCCAGCAGCCAAGGGACAGGCCCCCCACGCGAGACCCAGTACTTC.

J is TRBJ1-1 and V is TRBV19, with 9 bases matching TRBD1. The CDR3 is made up of 14 amino acids. CDR1 and CDR2 from the germline V gene are LNHDA and SQIVND (reference sequence). Trimming took 4 bases from V and 6 from J; bases not matched to a gene: 6. The CDR3 spells CASSRRTGEAEAFF. CDR3 nucleotide sequence: TGTGCCAGTAGTAGACGGACAGGGGAGGCTGAAGCTTTCTTT. Full variable domain (missing parts from reference TRBV19 and TRBJ1-1): DGGITQSPKYLFRKEGQNVTLSCEQNLNHDAMYWYRQDPGQGLRLIYYSQIVNDFQKGDIAEGYSVSREKKESFPLTVTSAQKNPTAFYLCASSRRTGEAEAFFGQGTRLTVV.

The chain links TRBV6-2 or TRBV6-3 to TRBJ1-5; TRBD1 matches 10 bases. Looked up from germline, CDR1 is MNHEY and CDR2 is SVGEGT. The CDR3 is made up of 19 amino acids. V lost 4 bases to trimming and J lost 4 bases; unmatched junction nucleotides: 16. CDR3 region: CASSSRWGQGRLRNQPQHF. The CDR3, as DNA: TGTGCCAGCAGTTCCCGTTGGGGACAGGGGCGTCTGAGGAATCAGCCCCAGCATTTT.

The gene calls are TRBV29-1 and TRBJ1-5; 8 nucleotides line up with TRBD1. J lost 2 bases, V lost 8 bases, and 5 bases had no gene match. Germline V gene lookup returns CDR1 SQVTM and CDR2 ANQGSEA. The CDR3 sequence is 13 residues long. Here the CDR3 DNA reads TGCAGCTACACAGGGGGTGGCAATCAGCCCCAGCATTTT. Translation: CSYTGGGNQPQHF.